This T cell receptor beta chain derives from a study of post-analysis software for immune sequencing data. The CDR3 is made up of 15 amino acids. The J segment lost 6 bases and the V segment lost 3 bases, leaving 9 bases of the junction unmatched. CDR1 and CDR2 (germline): DFQATT, SNEGSKA (reference sequence). Each TCR beta cDNA library carried unique molecular identifiers. One entry per CDR3 protein, called by TCRdb with MiXCR from the PCR reads. The data contain under 200,000 distinct CDR3 sequences, about 36% of them seen just once; the ten biggest clones take up 25% to 35%. The rearrangement links TRBV20-1 to TRBJ2-3, with TRBD2 matching 10 bases. The specimen comprised blood, sampled after autologous hematopoietic stem cell transplantation. This sequence originates from a girl between 10 and 17 years old with multiple sclerosis. CDR3 DNA: TGCAGTGCTAGGGAAAGCGGGAGGGCCAGGGATACGCAGTATTTT. Translated, it gives CSARESGRARDTQYF.